This is a list of T cell receptor beta chains from one sample in a study of shared clonotypes between healthy human individuals. Method: immunoSEQ multiplex PCR; TCRdb's copy keeps in-frame clones and lacks some. The sample records more than 2,000,000 clones, approximately 95% being singletons. Sequencing was carried out using naive CD4+ T cells from PBMCs. These receptors were obtained from a young man in good health. Some clones in this sample may be carry-over from other donors' samples. CDR3s include the opening cysteine and the closing phenylalanine or tryptophan. D genes are given only for firm matches. Rows may omit the clone size; those that give it use once, few, many or a size class.

TRBJ2-2	NA	TRBV9	NA	15	TGTGCCAGCAGTACCAGAATGGGGAACACCGGGGAGCTGTTTTTT	CASSTRMGNTGELFF
TRBJ2-5	NA	TRBV6-1	NA	14	TGTGCCAGCAGGGCCGGTTTATGGCAAGAGACCCAGTACTTC	CASRAGLWQETQYF
TRBJ1-2	NA	TRBV9	few	14	TGTGCCAGCAGTGGTGGGGCCAACTTCTATGGCTACACCTTC	CASSGGANFYGYTF
TRBJ2-7	TRBD1	TRBV25-1	NA	12	TGTGCCAGCCGACAGGGAAGGTACGAGCAGTACTTC	CASRQGRYEQYF
TRBJ2-3	NA	TRBV5-1	NA	15	TGCGCCAGCAGCTTGGGACAGGCGTACACAGATACGCAGTATTTT	CASSLGQAYTDTQYF
TRBJ1-1	NA	TRBV5-1	NA	20	TGCGCCAGCAGCCTGCGGGGTCAACGGGCAGGGACTATCGATGACACTGAAGCTTTCTTT	CASSLRGQRAGTIDDTEAFF
TRBJ2-1	TRBD2	TRBV7-3	once	16	TGTGCCAGCAGCTTATTACTAGCGGAGCCCTACAATGAGCAGTTCTTC	CASSLLLAEPYNEQFF
TRBJ2-5	TRBD2	TRBV7-7	NA	15	TGTGCCAGCAGCTTAGAGGGAGCGGGAGGGCCGACCCAGTACTTC	CASSLEGAGGPTQYF
TRBJ2-3	TRBD2	TRBV7-2	NA	16	TGTGCCAGCAGCTTAACCCGGACTAGCGGGAGGTCTACGCAGTATTTT	CASSLTRTSGRSTQYF
TRBJ1-3	TRBD1	TRBV7-9	NA	13	TGTGCCAGCAGCCCGGGACAGGAAAACACCATATATTTT	CASSPGQENTIYF
TRBJ2-4	TRBD2	TRBV5-1	NA	16	TGCGCCAGCAGCTCCCGGGACTATAAAGCCAAAAACATTCAGTACTTC	CASSSRDYKAKNIQYF
TRBJ1-2	NA	TRBV7-9	NA	16	TGTGCCAGCAGCCCAACGGGGACCAAACCACTTTATGGCTACACCTTC	CASSPTGTKPLYGYTF
TRBJ2-7	NA	TRBV20-1	NA	10	TGCAGTGCTTTCCGCTACGAGCAGTACTTC	CSAFRYEQYF
TRBJ1-2	NA	TRBV19	NA	10	TGTGCCAGTAGCCGTGGTGGCTACACCTTC	CASSRGGYTF
TRBJ1-3	NA	TRBV5-4	NA	14	TGTGCCAGCAGCTTGGGGAGCTCTGGAAACACCATATATTTT	CASSLGSSGNTIYF
TRBJ1-5	NA	TRBV18	NA	14	TGTGCCAGCTCATCACAGGGTTGGAATCAGCCCCAGCATTTT	CASSSQGWNQPQHF
TRBJ1-2	NA	TRBV7-2	NA	13	TGTGCCAGCAGCTTAGAACAGCTCTATGGCTACACCTTC	CASSLEQLYGYTF
TRBJ2-3	TRBD2	TRBV5-1	NA	19	TGCGCCAGCAGCGTCGGGAGATCCGCTAGCGGGAGTGCCCTGGATACGCAGTATTTT	CASSVGRSASGSALDTQYF
TRBJ2-5	NA	TRBV25-1	NA	14	TGTGCCAGCAGTGACCGCGGCGTCCAAGAGACCCAGTACTTC	CASSDRGVQETQYF
TRBJ2-2	TRBD2	TRBV25-1	NA	14	TGTGCCACCCGAAAGCGGGAGGACACCGGGGAGCTGTTTTTT	CATRKREDTGELFF
TRBJ1-3	NA	TRBV28	NA	15	TGTGCCAGCAGTTTACGGCAGGGTTCTGGAAACACCATATATTTT	CASSLRQGSGNTIYF
TRBJ2-5	NA	TRBV20-1	once	11	TGCAGTGAAGGGCTTCAAGAGACCCAGTACTTC	CSEGLQETQYF
TRBJ1-4	NA	TRBV5-8	NA	15	TGTGCCAGCAGCAAAACAGGGACGGTCTATGAAAAACTGTTTTTT	CASSKTGTVYEKLFF
TRBJ2-5	NA	TRBV29-1	NA	13	TGCAGCGGAGTAGGGCAGGAGGGGGAGACCCAGTACTTC	CSGVGQEGETQYF
TRBJ1-1	NA	TRBV10-3	NA	12	TGTGCCATCAGTGCACAGCCCACTGAAGCTTTCTTT	CAISAQPTEAFF
TRBJ1-5	NA	TRBV7-2	NA	13	TGTGCCAGCAGCTTAGCGCCCGGGTCGCCCCAGCATTTT	CASSLAPGSPQHF
TRBJ1-5	NA	TRBV7-9	few	13	TGTGCTACCGGGGCAGGGCTAAATCAGCCCCAGCATTTT	CATGAGLNQPQHF
TRBJ1-2	NA	TRBV10-3	NA	13	TGTGCCATCAGTGAATCTGGGGGGGGAATTGGGACCTTC	CAISESGGGIGTF
TRBJ1-2	TRBD1	TRBV7-9	NA	14	TGTGCCAGCAGCTTAGCGGGACAGGGTCTTGGCTACACCTTC	CASSLAGQGLGYTF
TRBJ2-7	TRBD2	TRBV9	NA	14	TGTGCCAGCAGCGTAGATGGGACTAGCAGTGAGCAGTACTTC	CASSVDGTSSEQYF
TRBJ1-2	NA	TRBV29-1	NA	12	TGCAGCGTAGTGACAGGAGTCTATGGCTACACCTTC	CSVVTGVYGYTF
TRBJ2-2	NA	TRBV5-1	once	19	TGCGCCAGCAGCTTGGTCGAAAGGGTGGAGCGGATAAGGACCGGGGAGCTGTTTTTT	CASSLVERVERIRTGELFF
TRBJ2-5	TRBD2	TRBV9	NA	17	TGTGCCAGCAGCGCCCGACCTTTGACTAGCGGCCAAGAGACCCAGTACTTC	CASSARPLTSGQETQYF
TRBJ2-3	TRBD2	TRBV7-2	NA	15	TGTGCCAGCAGCATGACTAGCGGGAGGTCAGATACGCAGTATTTT	CASSMTSGRSDTQYF
TRBJ2-5	NA	TRBV7-2	NA	14	TGTGCCAGCAGCCGGGGAACGGGGGAGGAGACCCAGTACTTC	CASSRGTGEETQYF
TRBJ2-5	NA	TRBV7-2	NA	13	TGTGCCAGCAGCTTAGGCAGCCAAGAGACCCAGTACTTC	CASSLGSQETQYF
TRBJ1-2	NA	TRBV7-2	NA	17	TGTGCCAGCAGCCCCTTTACTCAACGGGACGGACACTATGGCTACACCTTC	CASSPFTQRDGHYGYTF
TRBJ1-2	TRBD1	TRBV5-1	NA	14	TGCGCCAGCAGCTTCGAGGGGGCAGGCTATGGCTACACCTTC	CASSFEGAGYGYTF
TRBJ2-1	TRBD2	TRBV27	few	15	TGTGCCAGCAGCACTGGACTAGACGCCAAGGGTGAGCAGTTCTTC	CASSTGLDAKGEQFF
TRBJ2-1	NA	TRBV7-2	NA	17	TGTGCCAGCAGCTTCAATAACTGGATTGATTCCTACAATGAGCAGTTCTTC	CASSFNNWIDSYNEQFF
TRBJ2-5	TRBD2	TRBV5-1	NA	15	TGCGCCAGCAGCCACGGACTAGCCGGGCAAGAGACCCAGTACTTC	CASSHGLAGQETQYF
TRBJ1-3	NA	TRBV5-1	NA	16	TGCGCCAGCAGCTTGGGGGACACCATCGGTAGAAACACCATATATTTT	CASSLGDTIGRNTIYF
TRBJ1-5	NA	TRBV2	NA	15	TGTGCCAGCAGAGACGCGGGGGATAGCAATCAGCCCCAGCATTTT	CASRDAGDSNQPQHF
TRBJ2-7	NA	TRBV27	NA	14	TGTGCCAGCAGGTTTTTGAGCGACACCTACGAGCAGTACTTC	CASRFLSDTYEQYF
TRBJ1-4	NA	TRBV18	NA	13	TGTGCCAGCTCACCGATCTCATCTGAAAAACTGTTTTTT	CASSPISSEKLFF